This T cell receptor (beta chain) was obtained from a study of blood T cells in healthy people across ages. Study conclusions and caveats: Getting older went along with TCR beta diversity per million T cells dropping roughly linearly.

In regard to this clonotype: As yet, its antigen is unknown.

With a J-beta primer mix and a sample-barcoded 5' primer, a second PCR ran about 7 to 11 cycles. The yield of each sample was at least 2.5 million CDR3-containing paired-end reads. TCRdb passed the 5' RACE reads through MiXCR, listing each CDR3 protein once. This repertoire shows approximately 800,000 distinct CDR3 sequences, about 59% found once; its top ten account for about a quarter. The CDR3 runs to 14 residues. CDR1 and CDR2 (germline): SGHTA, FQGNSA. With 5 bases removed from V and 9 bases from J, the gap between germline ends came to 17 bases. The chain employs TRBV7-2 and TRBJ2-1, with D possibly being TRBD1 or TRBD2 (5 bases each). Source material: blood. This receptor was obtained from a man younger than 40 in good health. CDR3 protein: CASSPRDPTGEQFF. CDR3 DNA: TGTGCCAGCAGCCCACGGGACCCGACGGGTGAGCAGTTCTTC.